This T cell receptor (beta chain) was captured in a study of identical twins. Each CDR3 protein is one row after TCRdb ran MiXCR on the 5' RACE reads. The sample has around 650,000 distinct CDR3 sequences; less than 9% are singletons. The sample holds many counts of this clonotype. These data were likewise used in another study, on yellow fever vaccine responses in identical twins.

The sample taken for sequencing was PBMCs. The clonotype originates from a woman aged 18-35 years in good health.

CDR3 sequence: CASSLVAGGPFNEQFF. CDR3 nucleotide sequence: TGTGCCAGCAGTTTAGTTGCGGGAGGGCCTTTCAATGAGCAGTTCTTC. This chain uses TRBV12-3 or TRBV12-4 with TRBJ2-1; 9 bases fit TRBD2. V dropped 1 base and J dropped 6; count of bases not matched to a gene: 7. The CDR3 sequence is 16 residues long.